Below, 30 T cell receptor beta chains from the same sample are listed, as sequenced in a study of blood T cell repertoires in COVID-19. The repertoire was sequenced with immunoSEQ multiplex PCR; TCRdb's copy has only in-frame clones and lacks some. The sample comprises approximately 260,000 clones, 75% to 90% of which are singletons, and approximately 10% rests with the top ten. The sequenced material came from peripheral blood. These receptors originate from a woman in her 70s with acute or convalescent COVID-19.

This clone was detected only once. This chain uses TRBV7-9 with TRBJ1-6, with D possibly being TRBD1 (5 bases). The CDR3 covers 15 residues. V dropped 5 bases and J dropped 10 bases, with 18 bases sitting between them. Per germline, CDR1 SEHNR and CDR2 FQNEAQ (reference sequence). The CDR3 reads CASSQGVGGKSPLHF. The CDR3 region has the DNA TGTGCCAGCAGCCAAGGGGTGGGGGGTAAGTCACCCCTCCACTTT.

V is TRBV6-5 and J is TRBJ1-1, with 7 bases fitting TRBD1. With 4 bases clipped from V and 1 base from J, the junction kept 6 bases outside the gene matches. The CDR3 sequence is 15 residues long. Germline CDR1 and CDR2: MNHEY and SVGAGI. This CDR3 reads CASSLQGQQNTEAFF. CDR3 coding DNA: TGTGCCAGCAGTTTACAGGGACAGCAGAACACTGAAGCTTTCTTT.

This clone was found once. The chain couples TRBV11-2 to TRBJ2-1; 11 bases are shared with TRBD2. This CDR3 has 17 residues. The germline gives CDR1 SGHAT, CDR2 FQNNGV. V lost 0 bases to trimming and J lost 8 bases; unmatched junction nucleotides: 9. The CDR3 DNA reads as TGTGCCAGCAGCTTAGATCAGGGGACTAGCGGCCGGTATGAGCAGTTCTTC. It encodes CASSLDQGTSGRYEQFF.

The rearrangement uses TRBV27 and TRBJ1-5; tentative D call: TRBD1 (5 bases). V lost 6 bases and J lost 3, with 15 bases in between. Germline lookup yields CDR1 MNHEY and CDR2 SMNVEV (reference sequence). The CDR3 runs 15 residues. The CDR3 spells CASRPFQGHNQPQHF. DNA for the CDR3: TGTGCCAGCAGGCCGTTTCAAGGACACAATCAGCCCCAGCATTTT.

Here the CDR3 DNA reads TGTGCCAGTAGTCCCGGACAGGGATTAGCTAATGAAAAACTGTTTTTT. Translation gives CASSPGQGLANEKLFF. The V gene is TRBV19, the J gene TRBJ1-4, with 8 bases lining up with TRBD1. CDR3 length equals 16 residues. Looked up from germline, CDR1 is LNHDA and CDR2 is SQIVND (reference sequence). V shed 5 bases, J shed 3 bases, and the junction held 8 bases outside the gene matches.

The rearrangement uses TRBV4-1 and TRBJ1-4; D might be TRBD1 (5 bases). The CDR3 has 15 amino acids. Trimming removed 1 base at V and 7 bases at J, with 13 bases between. Germline lookup yields CDR1 MGHRA and CDR2 YSYEKL. The DNA of the CDR3 is TGCGCCAGCAGCCAAGTTGCAGGGCTTGGTGAAAAACTGTTTTTT. Its protein is CASSQVAGLGEKLFF.

The chain uses TRBV5-5 and TRBJ1-1; 7 positions match TRBD1. This CDR3 has 15 residues. Germline V gene sequence: CDR1 SGHKS, CDR2 YYEKEE (reference sequence). With 2 bases clipped from V and 0 bases from J, the junction kept 4 bases outside the gene matches. The CDR3 DNA is TGTGCCAGCAGCTTATCCGGGACAGTGAACACTGAAGCTTTCTTT. The encoded protein is CASSLSGTVNTEAFF. Combining the CDR3 with reference TRBV5-5 and TRBJ1-1 gives the whole variable domain DAGVTQSPTHLIKTRGQQVTLRCSPISGHKSVSWYQQVLGQGPQFIFQYYEKEERGRGNFPDRFSARQFPNYSSELNVNALLLGDSALYLCASSLSGTVNTEAFFGQGTRLTVV.

The genes are TRBV25-1 and TRBJ1-3; D call uncertain. The germline V gene has CDR1 MGHDK and CDR2 SYGVNS. The CDR3 consists of 13 residues. The V gene lost 5 bases and the J gene lost 0 bases, with 5 bases spanning the gap. In nucleotides, the CDR3 is TGTGCCAGCAGTCGGAGCTCTGGAAACACCATATATTTT. It specifies CASSRSSGNTIYF. The full variable domain, in which reference TRBV25-1 and TRBJ1-3 provide the parts outside the CDR3, is EADIYQTPRYLVIGTGKKITLECSQTMGHDKMYWYQQDPGMELHLIHYSYGVNSTEKGDLSSESTVSRIRTEHFPLTLESARPSHTSQYLCASSRSSGNTIYFGEGSWLTVV.

The rearrangement uses TRBV9 and TRBJ1-1; the D is unclear. V was cut by 2 bases and J by 3 bases, with 8 bases left in between. The germline gives CDR1 SGDLS, CDR2 YYNGEE. This CDR3 is built from 13 residues. The CDR3 region is CASSVRVHTEAFF. Written as DNA, the CDR3 is TGTGCCAGCAGCGTTAGAGTGCACACTGAAGCTTTCTTT.

The chain combines TRBV12-3 or TRBV12-4 with TRBJ2-1; D remains unclear. Between the trimmed V and J ends, which lost 6 bases and 6 bases, there was a span of 9 bases. CDR3 length: 12 amino acids. The CDR3 region has the DNA TGTGCCAGCAGACAAGTCCCCAATGAGCAGTTCTTC. It yields the protein CASRQVPNEQFF.

V and J are TRBV19 and TRBJ1-1; TRBD1 agrees at 8 bases. Germline loops: CDR1 LNHDA, CDR2 SQIVND (reference sequence). V trimming: 1 base; J trimming: 10 bases; junction bases outside the gene matches: 8. The CDR3 loop spans 14 amino acids. In DNA form, the CDR3 reads TGTGCCAGTAGTATAGTGAGGGGACAGGTTGGAGCTTTCTTT. Translating it yields CASSIVRGQVGAFF.

Only a few counts were recorded for this clone. The V and J genes are TRBV2 and TRBJ2-2, with 8 bases matching TRBD1. V trimming: 5 bases; J trimming: 4 bases; junction bases outside the gene matches: 3. CDR3 length: 14 amino acids. Germline V gives CDR1 SNHLY, CDR2 FYNNEI. The chain's CDR3 is CASSWTGRTGELFF. CDR3 sequence (DNA): TGTGCCAGCAGTTGGACAGGGCGCACCGGGGAGCTGTTTTTT.

This clone was seen a few times. The chain links TRBV10-3 to TRBJ2-1; D may be TRBD2 (5 bases). V lost 0 bases and J 7 bases, leaving 13 bases between the germline ends. The CDR3 extends over 15 amino acids. The germline V gene has CDR1 ENHRY and CDR2 SYGVKD. Here the CDR3 DNA reads TGTGCCATCAGTGAGTCGCCTAGCACTGGGAATGAGCAGTTCTTC. Translation: CAISESPSTGNEQFF.

The chain carries TRBV18 and TRBJ2-7; TRBD2 matches at 13 bases. V gave up 6 bases and J gave up 6 bases; unmatched junction bases: 5. The germline V gene encodes CDR1 KGHSH and CDR2 LQKENI. The CDR3 consists of 14 residues. For the CDR3, the DNA is TGTGCCAGCTCGTCTACTAGCGGGGGGGTCGAGCAGTACTTC. Encoded protein: CASSSTSGGVEQYF.

In the case of this clone: The same CDR3 can be traced to other DNA sequences in this sample. This chain uses TRBV7-9 with TRBJ1-1; D is perhaps TRBD1 (5 bases). In germline, CDR1 is SEHNR, CDR2 FQNEAQ (reference sequence). CDR3 length: 14 residues. V was clipped by 1 base and J by 4 bases, with 10 bases between them. The CDR3 loop is CASSLVQGGTEAFF. The CDR3 bases are TGTGCCAGCAGCTTAGTCCAGGGTGGCACTGAAGCTTTCTTT.

J is TRBJ2-4 and V is TRBV9; tentative D call: TRBD2 (6 bases). V was shortened by 3 bases and J by 7 bases, with 14 bases between the two germline ends. CDR3 size: 14 residues. The germline gives CDR1 SGDLS, CDR2 YYNGEE. The CDR3 region has the DNA TGTGCCAGCAGCGGGGGCAGGGAGGTGAACATTCAGTACTTC. Translating gives CASSGGREVNIQYF. Full variable domain (outside the CDR3, taken from reference TRBV9 and TRBJ2-4): DSGVTQTPKHLITATGQRVTLRCSPRSGDLSVYWYQQSLDQGLQFLIQYYNGEERAKGNILERFSAQQFPDLHSELNLSSLELGDSALYFCASSGGREVNIQYFGAGTRLSVL.

This clone was recorded a few times. The chain couples TRBV15 to TRBJ1-5, with D perhaps TRBD1 (5 bases). Germline V CDR1 and CDR2: LNHNV, YYDKDF (reference sequence). The CDR3 covers 16 residues. The V end was cut by 0 bases, the J end by 0 bases, with 9 bases between. The CDR3 here is CATSRDQGYSNQPQHF. The CDR3, as DNA: TGTGCCACCAGCAGAGATCAGGGCTATAGCAATCAGCCCCAGCATTTT.

As regards this clone: One junction end disagrees with the germline gene, perhaps due to a read error. Other DNA sequences of this sample code for an identical CDR3. V and J are TRBV20-1 and TRBJ1-2, with no clear D. Germline CDR1 and CDR2: DFQATT and SNEGSKA (reference sequence). The CDR3 covers 11 residues. The DNA for the CDR3 is TGCAGTGCCAGAGGGAGCTATGGCTACACCTTC. Translating gives CSARGSYGYTF.

The CDR3 DNA follows: TGTGCCAGCTCACCTCAGACAGGGAAGGTGACTGAAGCTTTCTTT. Its protein product is CASSPQTGKVTEAFF. V usage is TRBV18 and J usage is TRBJ1-1; TRBD1 aligns across 7 bases. Trimming at V came to 3 bases and at J to 5 bases, leaving 9 bases not matched to a gene. The CDR3 covers 15 residues. CDR1 and CDR2 from the germline V gene are KGHSH and LQKENI.

This sequence joins TRBV2 and TRBJ2-1; 10 bases agree with TRBD2. The ends lost 7 bases at V and 0 bases at J; junction bases unmatched: 6. The CDR3 loop spans 16 amino acids. The germline V gene encodes CDR1 SNHLY and CDR2 FYNNEI. CDR3 in DNA: TGTGCCAGCAAGAGGAGCGGGGGGGCCTCCTACAATGAGCAGTTCTTC. This codes for CASKRSGGASYNEQFF. The full variable domain, rest sourced from reference TRBV2 and TRBJ2-1, is EPEVTQTPSHQVTQMGQEVILRCVPISNHLYFYWYRQILGQKVEFLVSFYNNEISEKSEIFDDQFSVERPDGSNFTLKIRSTKLEDSAMYFCASKRSGGASYNEQFFGPGTRLTVL.

This clone was counted once. The rearrangement joins TRBV5-4 to TRBJ2-5, with 10 positions matching TRBD1. This CDR3 contains 15 residues. V trimming: 4 bases; J trimming: 5 bases; junction bases outside the gene matches: 8. Germline values: CDR1 SGHNT, CDR2 YYREEE (reference sequence). CDR3 DNA: TGTGCCAGCAGCCTCATTAGGACAGGGGGGGAGACCCAGTACTTC. This sequence encodes CASSLIRTGGETQYF.

The chain is built from TRBV10-2 and TRBJ2-7; 9 nucleotides line up with TRBD1. Trimming took 6 bases from V and 6 from J; bases not matched to a gene: 6. Germline values: CDR1 WSHSY, CDR2 SAAADI. CDR3 length equals 13 residues. The CDR3 nucleotides read TGCGCCAGCAGGGGACAGGGCCCCCGCGAGCAGTACTTC. Protein sequence: CASRGQGPREQYF.

The V and J genes are TRBV6-5 and TRBJ1-4, with TRBD1 as a possible D gene (5 bases). The germline V gene has CDR1 MNHEY and CDR2 SVGAGI. The CDR3 contains 14 residues. V lost 6 bases, J lost 3 bases, and 11 bases lay in between. As DNA, the CDR3 is TGTGCCAGCAGGCCCAGGGTGGCTAATGAAAAACTGTTTTTT. Its protein is CASRPRVANEKLFF.

This chain uses TRBV2 with TRBJ2-5; 8 bases agree with TRBD2. CDR1 is SNHLY and CDR2 is FYNNEI in the germline V gene. The ends lost 6 bases at V and 5 bases at J; junction bases unmatched: 5. The CDR3 has 13 amino acids. As DNA, the CDR3 is TGTGCCAGCAGCGGCGGGACTAGTGAGACCCAGTACTTC. Amino acid sequence: CASSGGTSETQYF.

The rearrangement uses TRBV2 and TRBJ1-5; D gene ambiguous. Germline V CDR1 and CDR2: SNHLY, FYNNEI. The CDR3 spans 14 residues. V shed 7 bases and J shed 0 bases, with 10 bases lying between them. The CDR3 region is CASTGLHSNQPQHF. CDR3 nucleotides: TGTGCCAGCACTGGGCTTCATAGCAATCAGCCCCAGCATTTT.

The chain employs TRBV2 and TRBJ2-5, with 8 bases that match TRBD2. V shed 2 bases, J shed 10 bases, and the junction held 3 bases outside the gene matches. Germline lookup yields CDR1 SNHLY and CDR2 FYNNEI. This CDR3 contains 12 residues. CDR3: CASSEPRGGQYF. CDR3 in DNA: TGTGCCAGCAGTGAACCTCGGGGGGGCCAGTACTTC. Variable domain in full (rest from reference TRBV2 and TRBJ2-5): EPEVTQTPSHQVTQMGQEVILRCVPISNHLYFYWYRQILGQKVEFLVSFYNNEISEKSEIFDDQFSVERPDGSNFTLKIRSTKLEDSAMYFCASSEPRGGQYFGPGTRLLVL.

This clone was counted between two and nine times. Other DNA sequences in this specimen translate into the identical CDR3. The rearrangement uses TRBV12-3 or TRBV12-4 and TRBJ1-1; D possibly corresponds to TRBD1 (5 bases). V was shortened by 3 bases and J by 4 bases, with 9 bases between the two germline ends. The CDR3 is 13 residues long. CDR3 amino acids: CASSLGGSTEAFF. DNA of the CDR3: TGTGCCAGCAGTTTGGGGGGAAGCACTGAAGCTTTCTTT.

The chain recombines TRBV18 with TRBJ1-6, with a tentative D call TRBD1 (5 bases). V was pared by 3 bases and J by 8 bases, with 11 bases between. In germline, CDR1 is KGHSH, CDR2 LQKENI. This CDR3 has 14 amino acids. The CDR3 spells CASSPQGIDSPLHF. The CDR3 region has the DNA TGTGCCAGCTCACCTCAGGGTATCGATTCACCCCTCCACTTT.

This chain links TRBV6-5 with TRBJ1-1, with D possibly matching TRBD1 (5 bases). The CDR3 is 14 amino acids. Germline V gene data show CDR1 as MNHEY and CDR2 as SVGAGI. Deletions cut 2 bases from V and 4 bases from J, with 11 bases between. DNA of the CDR3: TGTGCCAGCAGTTACAGGGGAGGTCGCACTGAAGCTTTCTTT. Its protein is CASSYRGGRTEAFF.

V is TRBV11-2 and J is TRBJ1-1; D is unresolved. The CDR3 length is 14 residues. Germline values: CDR1 SGHAT, CDR2 FQNNGV. Trimming pared 2 bases from V and 4 bases from J, leaving 11 bases between. The CDR3 protein is CASSLLAGATEAFF. In DNA, the CDR3 is TGTGCCAGCAGCTTATTAGCGGGAGCCACTGAAGCTTTCTTT.